This T cell receptor beta chain comes out of a study of T-cell memory formation after mild COVID-19. Study context: Clusters of TCRs were largely donor specific. Notes on the study in general: Clones contracting across day 15 to 85 had a balanced CD4/CD8 profile; later expanding clones leaned CD4+. There were some responding clones in pre-infection memory, which suggested that cross-reactive memory had joined.

A note on this clonotype: Its antigen remains unknown.

Germline CDR1 reads SEHNR; CDR2 reads FQNEAQ (reference sequence). With 3 bases clipped from V and 4 bases from J, the junction kept 6 bases outside the gene matches. The CDR3 is 14 amino acids. Each CDR3 protein is one row after TCRdb ran MiXCR on the 5' RACE reads. The sample carries 250,000 to 300,000 distinct CDR3 sequences, more than 15% recorded once. Sequences were obtained from PBMCs or a T cell subset sorted from them (not recorded which). The rearrangement uses TRBV7-9 and TRBJ2-7; TRBD1 matches 7 bases. The TCR sequence derives from a man aged 18 to 29 who had mild COVID-19 (a few samples of this study predate the infection). Cell type and time point are not known. CDR3 residues: CASSLERDSYEQYF. CDR3 nucleotide sequence: TGTGCCAGCAGCTTGGAAAGGGACAGTTACGAGCAGTACTTC.